This T cell receptor (beta chain) stems from a study of PD-L1 blockade in urothelial cancer (dated by TCRdb to the late 2010s). Background on the whole study: Every patient began therapy around 2014 and was given atezolizumab 1,200 mg intravenously every 3 weeks. Blood samples were analyzed at 3 weeks after treatment start (second dose) and at 6 weeks after treatment start. An ECOG performance status of 0 or 1 was recorded for the patients, and 0 to 3 prior chemotherapy regimens had been received by the patients. Durable clinical benefit was defined as progression-free survival longer than 6 months, and TCR features were also tested against progression-free and overall survival. The study, an exploratory multi-omic analysis, examined somatic, immune and clinical correlates of response to PD-L1 blockade with atezolizumab in urothelial cancer. Durable clinical benefit was achieved by nine patients but not by the remaining 20. Pretreatment tumor samples, along with matched peripheral blood collected serially before and after atezolizumab treatment, underwent TCR sequencing. Whole exome sequencing and RNA sequencing of pretreatment tumors were performed alongside TCR sequencing in the same patients. About 90% of the roughly 29 patients were males with bladder-origin urothelial cancer, and about two thirds of the roughly 30 reported a prior smoking history. Under 30 patients had pretreatment blood TCR-seq, about 24 had at least one posttreatment blood collection, and about 24 had tumor TCR-seq. Blood samples yielded a median of roughly 140,000 T cells and roughly 83,000 unique TCRs, with median clonality 0.080. Broad study findings and their caveats: Small sample size (n ≈ 28) and many exploratory analyses mean the results are intended to be hypothesis-generating. Patients with durable benefit showed greater expansion of tumor-associated TCR clones in peripheral blood 3 weeks after starting treatment (n of about 20, p = 0.022). Improved progression-free and overall survival was associated with having pretreatment peripheral blood TCR clonality below the median.

Synthetic TCR analog templates were spiked into each PCR so that absolute template abundance could be estimated from read counts. TCRbeta CDR3 regions were amplified from genomic DNA with bias-controlled V and J gene primers using the immunoSEQ assay. Rearranged TCRbeta segments were sequenced at approximately 20X coverage. On the study's bioinformatics: Sequencing errors were corrected by clustering, and CDR3s were annotated against IMGT so that V, D and J genes could be assigned. Only productive TCRbeta rearrangements were used in downstream analyses, excluding out-of-frame or stop-codon sequences. Clonality was calculated as one minus the Shannon entropy normalized by the log of the number of unique productive sequences. Fisher's exact test with Benjamini-Hochberg correction, using a cutoff of adjusted p below 0.01, was how clones that differed between time points or between blood and tumor were identified. TCRdb obtained this table from immuneACCESS and retained in-frame rearrangements with V and J assigned. These tables miss some clones; where compared with another copy, unresolved V genes account for less than half of the shortfall, and the remainder is unexplained. That table furnishes V, J and clone size, whereas the DNA furnished D and trimming. This sample lists 85,000 to 100,000 clones; roughly 90% were detected once. Jointly, the top ten make up approximately 10% of the sample.

In regard to this clone: Its cognate antigen has yet to be identified. There are no base qualities to consult, and no much larger clone falls within one base.

The CDR3 runs 12 residues from the cysteine to the phenylalanine. Only the CDR3 DNA stays, 36 bases, in frame from base 1. The germline V gene provides CDR1 MNHEY and CDR2 SVGAGI. V was cut back by 2 bases and J by 11 bases, leaving a gap of 7 bases between them. A cohort of 25 to 30 patients with locally advanced or metastatic urothelial carcinoma, treated at Memorial Sloan Kettering on a trial protocol, was included. Peripheral blood mononuclear cells were collected from each patient pretreatment and during treatment, giving between 1 and 8 total time points per patient. The Qiagen DNeasy Blood extraction kit was used to purify genomic DNA from total PBMCs and tumor samples. PBMCs were collected pretreatment and during treatment, and were isolated and stored as previously described.

The chain is assembled from TRBV6-5 and TRBJ1-6; there is no confident call for the D gene. The material sequenced was PBMCs, taken around atezolizumab (anti-PD-L1) treatment. This receptor was identified in a man aged 55 to 70 with urothelial cancer. The sequenced DNA is TGTGCCAGCAGTTACCCTACCCCACCCCTCCACTTT. Its translation is CASSYPTPPLHF.